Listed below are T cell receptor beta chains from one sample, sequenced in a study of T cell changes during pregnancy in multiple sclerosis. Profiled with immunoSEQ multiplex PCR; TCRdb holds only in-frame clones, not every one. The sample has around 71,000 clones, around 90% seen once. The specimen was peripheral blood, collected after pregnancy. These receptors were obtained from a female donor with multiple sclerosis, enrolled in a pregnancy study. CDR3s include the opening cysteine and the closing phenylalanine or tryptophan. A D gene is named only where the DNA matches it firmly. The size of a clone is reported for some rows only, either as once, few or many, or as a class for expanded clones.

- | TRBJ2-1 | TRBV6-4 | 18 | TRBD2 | TGTGCCAGCAGCAAACTAGCGGGAGGCTTGAGCTCCTACAATGAGCAGTTCTTC | CASSKLAGGLSSYNEQFF
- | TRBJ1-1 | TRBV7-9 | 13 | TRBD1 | TGTGCCAGCGGAGACAGGGGGAACACTGAAGCTTTCTTT | CASGDRGNTEAFF
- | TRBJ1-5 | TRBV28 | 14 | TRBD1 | TGTGCCAGCAGCGCCCCGGGACAGGTTCAGCCCCAGCATTTT | CASSAPGQVQPQHF
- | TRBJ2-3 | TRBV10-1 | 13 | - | TGCGCCAGCAGCCGAACGACCCCGGGAGAGTGGTATTTT | CASSRTTPGEWYF
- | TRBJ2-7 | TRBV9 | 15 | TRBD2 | TGTGCCAGCAGCGGTCCGGGACTAGGAGGCTACGAGCAGTACTTC | CASSGPGLGGYEQYF
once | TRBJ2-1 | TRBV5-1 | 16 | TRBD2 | TGCGCCAGCAGCTTGAACGACGAGGGAGGGCTTAATGAGCAGTTCTTC | CASSLNDEGGLNEQFF
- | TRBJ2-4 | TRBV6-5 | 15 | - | TGTGCCAGCAGTCCGGGACTGTGGGCCAAAAACATTCAGTACTTC | CASSPGLWAKNIQYF
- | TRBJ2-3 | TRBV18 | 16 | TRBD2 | TGTGCCAGCTCACCGTTTAATAGCGGGGAATCAGATACGCAGTATTTT | CASSPFNSGESDTQYF
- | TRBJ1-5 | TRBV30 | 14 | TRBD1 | TGTGCCTGGAATGGGCAGGGGGCTACCCAGCCCCAGCATTTT | CAWNGQGATQPQHF
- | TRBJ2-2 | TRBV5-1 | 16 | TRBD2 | TGCGCCAGCAGCTCCTCTAGCGGGGCGAACACCGGGGAGCTGTTTTTT | CASSSSSGANTGELFF
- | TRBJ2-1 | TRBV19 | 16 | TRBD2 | TGTGCCAGTAGTATAGATCGGGCGGGAGGAGGGGATGAGCAGTTCTTC | CASSIDRAGGGDEQFF
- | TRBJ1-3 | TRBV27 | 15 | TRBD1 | TGTGCCAGCAGTTCCAGGGGGAGCTCTGGAAACACCATATATTTT | CASSSRGSSGNTIYF
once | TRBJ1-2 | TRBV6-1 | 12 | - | TGTGCCAGCAGTGAAGGTCTTTTTGGCTACACCTTC | CASSEGLFGYTF
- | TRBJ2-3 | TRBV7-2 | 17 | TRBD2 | TGTGCCAGCAGCTCGGGACTAGCGGGAGTCAGGACAGATACGCAGTATTTT | CASSSGLAGVRTDTQYF
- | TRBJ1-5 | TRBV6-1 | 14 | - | TGTGCCAGCAGTGGGCCCGGGGGCAATCAGCCCCAGCATTTT | CASSGPGGNQPQHF
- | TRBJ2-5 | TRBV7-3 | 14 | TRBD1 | TGTGCCAGCAGCTCGACAGGGGGCCGGGAGACCCAGTACTTC | CASSSTGGRETQYF
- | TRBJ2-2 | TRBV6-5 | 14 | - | TGTGCCAGCAGTTACTCCGGGGGTACCGGGGAGCTGTTTTTT | CASSYSGGTGELFF
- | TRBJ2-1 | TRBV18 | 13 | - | TGTGCCAGCTCACCACGGACATTTGATAAGCAGTTCTTC | CASSPRTFDKQFF
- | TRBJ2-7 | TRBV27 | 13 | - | TGTGCCAGCAGTCTCCTTTATCGGGGCGAGCAGTACTTC | CASSLLYRGEQYF
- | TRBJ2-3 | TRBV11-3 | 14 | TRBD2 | TGTGCCAGCAGCCTTAGCGGGAGGCCAGATACGCAGTATTTT | CASSLSGRPDTQYF
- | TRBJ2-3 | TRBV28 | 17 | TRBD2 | TGTGCCAGCAGGCTAGGGCCGACTAGCGGGAACACAGATACGCAGTATTTT | CASRLGPTSGNTDTQYF
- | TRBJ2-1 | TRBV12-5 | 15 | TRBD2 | TGTGCTAGTGGTTTGATGGGGACTAGCGGGAATGAGCAGTTCTTC | CASGLMGTSGNEQFF
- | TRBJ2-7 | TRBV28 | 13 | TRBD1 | TGTGCCAGCAGTACAGGGGGCAGGGGCGAGCAGTACTTC | CASSTGGRGEQYF
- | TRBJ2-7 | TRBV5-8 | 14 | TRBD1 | TGTGCCAGCAGCTTAATGGACAGGGGTTACGAGCAGTACTTC | CASSLMDRGYEQYF
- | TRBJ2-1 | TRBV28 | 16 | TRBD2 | TGTGCCACTAAACCTCGGGACTACGATATTAACAATGAGCAGTTCTTC | CATKPRDYDINNEQFF
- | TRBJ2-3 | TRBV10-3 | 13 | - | TGTGCCATCAGACCGGACAACACAGATACGCAGTATTTT | CAIRPDNTDTQYF
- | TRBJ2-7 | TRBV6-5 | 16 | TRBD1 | TGTGCCAGCAGTTACTCGAAGACAGGGTTGGGTCACGAGCAGTACTTC | CASSYSKTGLGHEQYF
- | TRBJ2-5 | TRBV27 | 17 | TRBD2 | TGTGCCAGCAGTCCCGTTAGCGGGAGAAGGGACCAAGAGACCCAGTACTTC | CASSPVSGRRDQETQYF
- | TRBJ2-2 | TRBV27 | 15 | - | TGTGCCAGCAGTTCTCAATACTGGAACACCGGGGAGCTGTTTTTT | CASSSQYWNTGELFF
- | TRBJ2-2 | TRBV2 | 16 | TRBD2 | TGTGCCAGCAGTGAAGTTAGCGGGAGGGTCACCGGGGAGCTGTTTTTT | CASSEVSGRVTGELFF